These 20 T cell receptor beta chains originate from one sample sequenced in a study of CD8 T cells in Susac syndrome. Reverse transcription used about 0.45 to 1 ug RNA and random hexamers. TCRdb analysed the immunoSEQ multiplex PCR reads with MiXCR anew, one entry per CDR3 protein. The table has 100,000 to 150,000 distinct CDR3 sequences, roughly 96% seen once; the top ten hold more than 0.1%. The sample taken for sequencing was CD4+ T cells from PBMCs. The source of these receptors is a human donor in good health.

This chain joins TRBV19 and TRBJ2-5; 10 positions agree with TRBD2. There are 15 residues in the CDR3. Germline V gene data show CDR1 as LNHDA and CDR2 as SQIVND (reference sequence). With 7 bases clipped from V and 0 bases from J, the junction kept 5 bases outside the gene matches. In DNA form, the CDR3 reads TGTGCCAGTAAGAGAACTAGCGGGGACCAAGAGACCCAGTACTTC. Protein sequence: CASKRTSGDQETQYF.

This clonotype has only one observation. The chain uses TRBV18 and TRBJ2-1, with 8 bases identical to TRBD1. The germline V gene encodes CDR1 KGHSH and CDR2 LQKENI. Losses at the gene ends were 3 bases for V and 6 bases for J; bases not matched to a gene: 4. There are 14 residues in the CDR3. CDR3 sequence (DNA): TGTGCCAGCTCACCCGCTGGACAGGGCAATGAGCAGTTCTTC. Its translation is CASSPAGQGNEQFF.

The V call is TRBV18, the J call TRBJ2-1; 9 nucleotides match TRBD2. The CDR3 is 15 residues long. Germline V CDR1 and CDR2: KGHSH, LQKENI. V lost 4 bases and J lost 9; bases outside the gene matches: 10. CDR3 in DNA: TGTGCCAGCTCACTTACTAGCGGGTTAAGCGGTGAGCAGTTCTTC. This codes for CASSLTSGLSGEQFF.

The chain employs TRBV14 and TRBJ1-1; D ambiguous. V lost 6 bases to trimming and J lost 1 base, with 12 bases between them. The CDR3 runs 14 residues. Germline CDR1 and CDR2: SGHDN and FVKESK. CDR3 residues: CASRTAGSNTEAFF. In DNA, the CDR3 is TGTGCCAGCAGAACGGCCGGATCGAACACTGAAGCTTTCTTT.

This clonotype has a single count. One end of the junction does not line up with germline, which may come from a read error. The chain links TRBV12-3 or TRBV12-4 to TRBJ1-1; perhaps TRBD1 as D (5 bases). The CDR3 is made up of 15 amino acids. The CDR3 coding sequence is TGTGCCAGCAGCTTAGCCCGACAGACCTACACTGAAGCTTTCTTT. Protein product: CASSLARQTYTEAFF.

The CDR3 DNA reads TGTGCCAGTAACAGGGGGTCCTCCTACGAGCAGTACTTC. Residues: CASNRGSSYEQYF. This sequence joins TRBV19 and TRBJ2-7, with 8 bases fitting TRBD1. The CDR3 is 13 residues long. V lost 7 bases and J lost 0; bases outside the gene matches: 2. The germline V gene encodes CDR1 LNHDA and CDR2 SQIVND (reference sequence).

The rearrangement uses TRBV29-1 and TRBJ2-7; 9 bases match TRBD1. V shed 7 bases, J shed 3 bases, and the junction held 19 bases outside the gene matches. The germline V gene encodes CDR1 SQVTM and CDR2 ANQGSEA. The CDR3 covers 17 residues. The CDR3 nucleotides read TGCAGCGCGCAGGGAGACTGGGGGACAGGGAAATTCTACGAGCAGTACTTC. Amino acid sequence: CSAQGDWGTGKFYEQYF.

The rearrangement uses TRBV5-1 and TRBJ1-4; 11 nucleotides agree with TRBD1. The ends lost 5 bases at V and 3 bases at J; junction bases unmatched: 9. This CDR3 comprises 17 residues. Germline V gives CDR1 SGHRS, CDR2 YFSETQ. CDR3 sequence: CASSRAGTGGSNEKLFF. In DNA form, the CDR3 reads TGCGCCAGCAGTCGGGCCGGGACAGGGGGGTCTAATGAAAAACTGTTTTTT. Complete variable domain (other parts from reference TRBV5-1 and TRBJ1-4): KAGVTQTPRYLIKTRGQQVTLSCSPISGHRSVSWYQQTPGQGLQFLFEYFSETQRNKGNFPGRFSGRQFSNSRSEMNVSTLELGDSALYLCASSRAGTGGSNEKLFFGSGTQLSVL.

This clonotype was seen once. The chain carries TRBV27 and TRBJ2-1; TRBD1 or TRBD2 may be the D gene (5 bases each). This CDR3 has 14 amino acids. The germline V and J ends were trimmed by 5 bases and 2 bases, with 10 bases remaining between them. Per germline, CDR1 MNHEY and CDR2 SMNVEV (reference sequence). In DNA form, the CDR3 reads TGTGCCAGCAGTGGGGGTGGGACCTACAATGAGCAGTTCTTC. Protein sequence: CASSGGGTYNEQFF.

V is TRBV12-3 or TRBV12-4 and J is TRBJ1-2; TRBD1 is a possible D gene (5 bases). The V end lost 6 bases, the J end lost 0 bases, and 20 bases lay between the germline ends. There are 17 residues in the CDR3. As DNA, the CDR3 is TGTGCCAGCAGCCCCACGTCGGGACGGGCAGCTAACTATGGCTACACCTTC. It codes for CASSPTSGRAANYGYTF.

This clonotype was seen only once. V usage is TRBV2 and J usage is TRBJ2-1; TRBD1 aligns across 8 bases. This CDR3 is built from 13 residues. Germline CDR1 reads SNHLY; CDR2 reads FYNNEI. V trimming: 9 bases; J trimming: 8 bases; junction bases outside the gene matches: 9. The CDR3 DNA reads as TGTGCCAGTCAACTTGACAGGGGCCATGAGCAGTTCTTC. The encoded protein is CASQLDRGHEQFF.

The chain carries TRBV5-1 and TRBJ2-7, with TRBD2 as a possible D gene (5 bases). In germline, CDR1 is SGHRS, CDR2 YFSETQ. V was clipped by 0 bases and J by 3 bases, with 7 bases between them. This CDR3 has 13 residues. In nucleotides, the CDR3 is TGCGCCAGCAGCTTGGGGGAGATCTACGAGCAGTACTTC. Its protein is CASSLGEIYEQYF.

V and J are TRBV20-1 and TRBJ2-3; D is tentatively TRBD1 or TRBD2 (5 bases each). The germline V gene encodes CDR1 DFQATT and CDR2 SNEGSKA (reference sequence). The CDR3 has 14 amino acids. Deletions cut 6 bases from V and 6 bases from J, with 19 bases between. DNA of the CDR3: TGCAGTGCCCCCGGGGCCGGGAAAGCGGATACGCAGTATTTT. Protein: CSAPGAGKADTQYF.

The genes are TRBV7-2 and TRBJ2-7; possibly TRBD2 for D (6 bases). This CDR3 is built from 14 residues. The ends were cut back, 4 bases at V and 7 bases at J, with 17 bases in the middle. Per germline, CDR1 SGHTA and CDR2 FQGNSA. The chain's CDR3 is CASSSHLLGGEQYF. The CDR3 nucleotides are TGTGCCAGCAGCTCCCACCTGCTTGGGGGGGAGCAGTACTTC.

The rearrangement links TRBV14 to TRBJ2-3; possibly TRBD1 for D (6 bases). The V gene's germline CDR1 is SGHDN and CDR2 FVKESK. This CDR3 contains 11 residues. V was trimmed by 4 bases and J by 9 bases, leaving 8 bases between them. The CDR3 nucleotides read TGTGCCAGCAGCCTTGGACAGACGCAGTATTTT. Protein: CASSLGQTQYF.

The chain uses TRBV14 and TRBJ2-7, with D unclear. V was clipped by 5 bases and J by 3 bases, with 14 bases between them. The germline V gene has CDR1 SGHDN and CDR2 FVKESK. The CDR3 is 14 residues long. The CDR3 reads CASSFRTPSYEQYF. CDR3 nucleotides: TGTGCCAGCAGCTTTCGGACGCCAAGCTACGAGCAGTACTTC.

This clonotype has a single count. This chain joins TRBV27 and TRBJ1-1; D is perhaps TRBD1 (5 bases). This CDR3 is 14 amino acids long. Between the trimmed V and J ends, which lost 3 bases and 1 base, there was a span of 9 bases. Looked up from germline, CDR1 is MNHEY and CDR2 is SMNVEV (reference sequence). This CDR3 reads CASSFGQPNTEAFF. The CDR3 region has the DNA TGTGCCAGCAGTTTCGGACAACCGAACACTGAAGCTTTCTTT.

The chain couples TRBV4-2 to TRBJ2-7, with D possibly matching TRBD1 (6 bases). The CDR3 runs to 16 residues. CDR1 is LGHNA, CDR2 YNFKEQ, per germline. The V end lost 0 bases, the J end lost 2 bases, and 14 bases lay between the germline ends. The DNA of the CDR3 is TGTGCCAGCAGCCAAGACGGACAGCTGGACGCCTACGAGCAGTACTTC. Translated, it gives CASSQDGQLDAYEQYF.

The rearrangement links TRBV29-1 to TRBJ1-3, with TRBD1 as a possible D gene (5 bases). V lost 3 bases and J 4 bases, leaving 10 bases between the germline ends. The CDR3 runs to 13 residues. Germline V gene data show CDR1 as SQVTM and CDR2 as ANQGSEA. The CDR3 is CSVEWGNGNTIYF. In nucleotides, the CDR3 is TGCAGCGTTGAGTGGGGGAACGGAAACACCATATATTTT.

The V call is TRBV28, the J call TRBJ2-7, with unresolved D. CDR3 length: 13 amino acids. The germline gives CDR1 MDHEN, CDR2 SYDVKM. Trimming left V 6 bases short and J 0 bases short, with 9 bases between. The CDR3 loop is CASREGNSYEQYF. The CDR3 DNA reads TGTGCCAGCAGAGAAGGGAACTCCTACGAGCAGTACTTC.